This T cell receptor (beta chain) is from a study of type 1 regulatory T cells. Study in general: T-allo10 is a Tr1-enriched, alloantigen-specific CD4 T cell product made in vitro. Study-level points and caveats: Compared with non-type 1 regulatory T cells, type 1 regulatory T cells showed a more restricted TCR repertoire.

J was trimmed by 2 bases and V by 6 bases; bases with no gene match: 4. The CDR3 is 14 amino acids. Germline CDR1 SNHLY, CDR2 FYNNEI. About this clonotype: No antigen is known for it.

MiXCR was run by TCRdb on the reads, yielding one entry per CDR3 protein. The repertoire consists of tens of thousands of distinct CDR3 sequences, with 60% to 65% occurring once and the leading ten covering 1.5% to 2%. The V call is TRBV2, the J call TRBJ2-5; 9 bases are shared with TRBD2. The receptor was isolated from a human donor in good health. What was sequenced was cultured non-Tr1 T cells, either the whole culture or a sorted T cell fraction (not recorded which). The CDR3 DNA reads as TGTGCCAGCAGAAGGACTAGCGCACAAGAGACCCAGTACTTC. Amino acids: CASRRTSAQETQYF.